This entry lists 32 T cell receptor beta chains sequenced from one sample in a study of blood T cell repertoires in COVID-19. The repertoire was sequenced with immunoSEQ multiplex PCR; TCRdb's copy has only in-frame clones and lacks some. The data hold a few hundred thousand clones, with 70% to 90% observed a single time. Material for sequencing was PBMCs or T cells enriched from blood (not recorded which). These receptor sequences come from a young woman who had recovered from COVID-19.

J is TRBJ1-2 and V is TRBV7-9; maybe TRBD1 (6 bases). V was cut by 5 bases and J by 4 bases, with 11 bases left in between. This CDR3 spans 13 amino acids. Germline CDR1 reads SEHNR; CDR2 reads FQNEAQ (reference sequence). The CDR3 region is CASSAQGGYGYTF. Here the CDR3 DNA reads TGTGCCAGCAGCGCACAGGGTGGCTATGGCTACACCTTC.

Regarding this clone: Compared with germline, one end of the junction differs, possibly owing to a read error. J is TRBJ1-5 and V is TRBV7-2; weak D call: TRBD1 (5 bases). CDR1 and CDR2 (germline): SGHTA, FQGNSA. The CDR3 runs 15 residues. The chain's CDR3 is CASSLARQGNQPQHF. In DNA, the CDR3 is TGTGCCAGCAGCTTAGCACGCCAGGGCAACCAGCCCCAGCATTTT.

This sequence joins TRBV20-1 and TRBJ2-7, with 8 bases matching TRBD1. The V gene end was trimmed by 3 bases and the J gene end by 6 bases; junction bases not matched to a gene: 13. CDR1 is DFQATT, CDR2 SNEGSKA, per germline (reference sequence). The CDR3 contains 15 residues. The CDR3 loop reads CSASDPRTGLGEQYF. The CDR3 DNA is TGCAGTGCTAGTGATCCCCGGACAGGGCTAGGCGAGCAGTACTTC.

There are a few counts of this clone. The sample contains more than one DNA sequence encoding this CDR3. V usage is TRBV5-1 and J usage is TRBJ1-1, with 9 bases lining up with TRBD1. The J segment lost 1 base and the V segment lost 4 bases, leaving 2 bases of the junction unmatched. This CDR3 comprises 14 residues. CDR1 SGHRS and CDR2 YFSETQ come from the germline V gene. CDR3 nucleotide sequence: TGCGCCAGCAGCCCGGGACAGGGGAACACTGAAGCTTTCTTT. It translates to CASSPGQGNTEAFF. Combining the CDR3 with reference TRBV5-1 and TRBJ1-1 gives the whole variable domain KAGVTQTPRYLIKTRGQQVTLSCSPISGHRSVSWYQQTPGQGLQFLFEYFSETQRNKGNFPGRFSGRQFSNSRSEMNVSTLELGDSALYLCASSPGQGNTEAFFGQGTRLTVV.

The gene calls are TRBV19 and TRBJ2-7; 10 bases map to TRBD1. The V segment lost 1 base and the J segment 2 bases; nucleotides outside the gene matches: 2. This CDR3 region has 15 residues. The germline gives CDR1 LNHDA, CDR2 SQIVND (reference sequence). The CDR3 DNA is TGTGCCAGTAGTATAGTAGGGACAGGGGCCTACGAGCAGTACTTC. It specifies CASSIVGTGAYEQYF.

The chain combines TRBV3-1 (or the pseudogene TRBV3-2) with TRBJ1-5; TRBD1 aligns across 7 bases. The CDR3 sequence is 14 residues long. Per the germline V gene, CDR1 is LGHDT and CDR2 is YNNKEL (reference sequence). Trimming removed 3 bases from V and 3 bases from J; junction bases left unmatched: 2. Here the CDR3 reads CASSQTGLNQPQHF. The CDR3, as DNA: TGTGCCAGCAGCCAGACAGGGCTCAATCAGCCCCAGCATTTT.

This chain's CDR3 is CASRRGGTAEEQYF. DNA for the CDR3: TGTGCCAGCAGACGTGGCGGGACGGCGGAGGAGCAGTACTTC. J is TRBJ2-7 and V is TRBV6-5, with TRBD2 as a possible D gene (6 bases). V was trimmed by 6 bases and J by 7 bases, leaving 19 bases between them. Germline CDR1 reads MNHEY; CDR2 reads SVGAGI. This CDR3 contains 14 residues.

The V and J genes are TRBV28 and TRBJ1-5; 8 nucleotides match TRBD1. The CDR3 is 14 residues long. V dropped 2 bases and J dropped 9; count of bases not matched to a gene: 6. Per the germline V gene, CDR1 is MDHEN and CDR2 is SYDVKM. The DNA of the CDR3 is TGTGCCAGCAGTTTACCCAGGGGGCAGGGGCCCCAGCATTTT. Amino acid sequence: CASSLPRGQGPQHF.

The rearrangement joins TRBV12-3 or TRBV12-4 to TRBJ1-1; possible D gene TRBD1, 5 bases. The CDR3 contains 13 residues. Between the trimmed V and J ends, which lost 5 bases and 0 bases, there was a span of 7 bases. The CDR3 sequence: CASSGDLNTEAFF. DNA of the CDR3: TGTGCCAGCAGTGGGGACTTGAACACTGAAGCTTTCTTT.

The chain links TRBV7-2 to TRBJ1-5; TRBD1 is a possible D gene (5 bases). CDR1 is SGHTA, CDR2 FQGNSA, per germline. V dropped 5 bases and J dropped 1 base, with 15 bases sitting between them. This CDR3 contains 16 residues. CDR3 residues: CASSIPGIRSNQPQHF. Written as DNA, the CDR3 is TGTGCCAGCAGCATTCCAGGGATCCGGAGCAATCAGCCCCAGCATTTT. Using reference TRBV7-2 and TRBJ1-5 for the parts outside the CDR3, the full variable domain is GAGVSQSPSNKVTEKGKDVELRCDPISGHTALYWYRQSLGQGLEFLIYFQGNSAPDKSGLPSDRFSAERTGGSVSTLTIQRTQQEDSAVYLCASSIPGIRSNQPQHFGDGTRLSIL.

The chain recombines TRBV4-3 with TRBJ2-2; perhaps TRBD2 as D (5 bases). The CDR3 consists of 14 residues. Trimming took off 2 bases at V and 5 bases at J, with 9 bases between the two ends. Looked up from germline, CDR1 is LGHNA and CDR2 is YSLEER. CDR3 nucleotides: TGCGCCAGCAGCCAATTAGGGAGTACCGGGGAGCTGTTTTTT. Its protein product is CASSQLGSTGELFF.

The chain has TRBV4-3 and TRBJ2-3, with 8 bases lining up with TRBD1. Trimming at V came to 4 bases and at J to 7 bases, leaving 7 bases not matched to a gene. CDR1 is LGHNA, CDR2 YSLEER, per germline. The CDR3 is 14 residues long. The CDR3, as DNA: TGCGCCAGCAGCCCCGGGACAGGCCTATATACGCAGTATTTT. This encodes CASSPGTGLYTQYF.

The chain recombines TRBV9 with TRBJ2-3; the D gene is possibly TRBD2 (5 bases). V lost 0 bases, J lost 0 bases, and 14 bases lay in between. This CDR3 comprises 17 residues. Germline V gene lookup returns CDR1 SGDLS and CDR2 YYNGEE. The CDR3, as DNA: TGTGCCAGCAGCGTAGAGCCGGGATCACCTAGCACAGATACGCAGTATTTT. Translated: CASSVEPGSPSTDTQYF.

The table lists this clone with a few counts. This chain joins TRBV5-4 and TRBJ2-7, with a possible D match to TRBD1 (5 bases). The CDR3 covers 15 residues. Germline CDR1 SGHNT, CDR2 YYREEE (reference sequence). With 1 base removed from V and 2 bases from J, the gap between germline ends came to 13 bases. The CDR3 loop is CASSLSIGVAYEQYF. Here the CDR3 DNA reads TGTGCCAGCAGCTTGTCGATAGGGGTGGCCTACGAGCAGTACTTC.

The chain is built from TRBV18 and TRBJ2-3, with 9 bases matching TRBD2. V gave up 2 bases and J gave up 3 bases; unmatched junction bases: 9. The CDR3 is made up of 17 amino acids. Germline loops: CDR1 KGHSH, CDR2 LQKENI. CDR3 loop: CASSPISPTSGTDTQYF. In DNA form, the CDR3 reads TGTGCCAGCTCACCAATATCCCCGACTAGCGGTACAGATACGCAGTATTTT.

Only a few counts were recorded for this clone. The CDR3 DNA follows: TGCGCCAGCAGCTTGGACAGGGGGCTCACTGAAGCTTTCTTT. This sequence encodes CASSLDRGLTEAFF. The chain combines TRBV5-1 with TRBJ1-1; 9 bases fit TRBD1. The V gene end was trimmed by 0 bases and the J gene end by 4 bases; junction bases not matched to a gene: 1. Germline V gene sequence: CDR1 SGHRS, CDR2 YFSETQ. The CDR3 spans 14 residues.

This chain links TRBV6-5 with TRBJ1-1; D is unresolved. The germline V gene has CDR1 MNHEY and CDR2 SVGAGI. The CDR3 consists of 15 residues. Trimming shortened V by 6 bases and J by 0 bases, and 14 bases separated the two germline ends. CDR3 DNA sequence: TGTGCCAGCAGACCCTTGGCATTCATGAACACTGAAGCTTTCTTT. Translating it yields CASRPLAFMNTEAFF.

This clone was counted a single time. The chain couples TRBV9 to TRBJ2-3, with D uncertain. The germline V gene encodes CDR1 SGDLS and CDR2 YYNGEE. With 0 bases removed from V and 0 bases from J, the gap between germline ends came to 8 bases. CDR3 length equals 15 residues. CDR3 bases: TGTGCCAGCAGCGTAGCCGCGCCCAGCACAGATACGCAGTATTTT. Protein product: CASSVAAPSTDTQYF.

This rearrangement joins TRBV11-3 to TRBJ2-7; D is uncertain. Germline lookup yields CDR1 SGHNT and CDR2 YENEEA. The CDR3 loop spans 13 amino acids. Trimming shortened V by 4 bases and J by 2 bases, and 9 bases separated the two germline ends. CDR3 DNA: TGTGCCAGCAGCTCCCCTCCTACCTACGAGCAGTACTTC. Its translation: CASSSPPTYEQYF.

As DNA, the CDR3 is TGCGCCAGCAGCTCCAACGCGGGGGGAAATTCACCCCTCCACTTT. Amino acids: CASSSNAGGNSPLHF. The rearrangement uses TRBV5-1 and TRBJ1-6; TRBD1 might be the D (5 bases). CDR3 length equals 15 residues. Trimming left V 3 bases short and J 7 bases short, with 14 bases between. Germline V gene data show CDR1 as SGHRS and CDR2 as YFSETQ.

This clone came up a few times. The chain joins TRBV19 to TRBJ1-1; 10 nucleotides line up with TRBD1. Germline values: CDR1 LNHDA, CDR2 SQIVND (reference sequence). The CDR3 covers 14 residues. The ends lost 6 bases at V and 1 base at J; junction bases unmatched: 2. CDR3 nucleotide sequence: TGTGCCAGTAGCCGACAGGGGGCGAACACTGAAGCTTTCTTT. Encoded protein: CASSRQGANTEAFF.

This clone appeared a single time. The chain links TRBV19 to TRBJ1-2; 8 bases line up with TRBD1. Germline CDR1 reads LNHDA; CDR2 reads SQIVND (reference sequence). CDR3 size: 12 residues. The ends lost 7 bases at V and 6 bases at J; junction bases unmatched: 4. The CDR3 spells CASTPTGDGYTF. CDR3 coding DNA: TGTGCCAGTACCCCGACAGGGGATGGCTACACCTTC.

The chain links TRBV24-1 to TRBJ1-4, with TRBD1 as a possible D gene (5 bases). Between the trimmed V and J ends, which lost 1 base and 10 bases, there was a span of 6 bases. The CDR3 is 12 residues long. Germline CDR1 reads KGHDR; CDR2 reads SFDVKD. CDR3 residues: CATSDFQGKLFF. The CDR3 nucleotides read TGTGCCACCAGTGATTTTCAGGGAAAACTGTTTTTT.

The chain joins TRBV13 to TRBJ1-6; the D gene is possibly TRBD1 (6 bases). Germline V CDR1 and CDR2: PRHDT, FYEKMQ (reference sequence). V lost 5 bases and J 8 bases, leaving 19 bases between the germline ends. CDR3 length: 16 amino acids. DNA for the CDR3: TGTGCCAGCAGCCCCCAAGGGCAGGGGAGTGATTCACCCCTCCACTTT. Protein: CASSPQGQGSDSPLHF. Full variable domain (outside the CDR3, taken from reference TRBV13 and TRBJ1-6): AAGVIQSPRHLIKEKRETATLKCYPIPRHDTVYWYQQGPGQDPQFLISFYEKMQSDKGSIPDRFSAQQFSDYHSELNMSSLELGDSALYFCASSPQGQGSDSPLHFGNGTRLTVT.

The rearrangement links TRBV28 to TRBJ2-7, with D possibly being TRBD2 (6 bases). Per germline, CDR1 MDHEN and CDR2 SYDVKM. Trimming took 5 bases from V and 2 from J, leaving 10 bases between them. The CDR3 consists of 13 residues. CDR3 DNA sequence: TGTGCCAGCAGTGCCGGGGGAACCTACGAGCAGTACTTC. Its protein product is CASSAGGTYEQYF.

This chain links TRBV20-1 with TRBJ1-1; weak D call: TRBD1 (5 bases). V was clipped by 3 bases and J by 7 bases, with 15 bases between them. The CDR3 loop spans 13 amino acids. Germline CDR1 is DFQATT and CDR2 is SNEGSKA (reference sequence). CDR3 DNA sequence: TGCAGTGCTAGTATGGGGGGAAGCGGTGAAGCTTTCTTT. This encodes CSASMGGSGEAFF.

The rearrangement links TRBV29-1 to TRBJ2-2, with a weak D call TRBD2 (6 bases). V was shortened by 2 bases and J by 7 bases, with 8 bases between the two germline ends. This CDR3 region has 12 residues. Germline V gives CDR1 SQVTM, CDR2 ANQGSEA. The CDR3 bases are TGCAGCGTTGAAACCGGGGGCGGGGAGCTGTTTTTT. The encoded protein is CSVETGGGELFF.

V usage is TRBV6-5 and J usage is TRBJ2-7, with 10 bases matching TRBD1. Trimming took 6 bases from V and 2 from J; bases not matched to a gene: 4. CDR1 and CDR2 (germline): MNHEY, SVGAGI. This CDR3 is built from 14 residues. The CDR3 nucleotides are TGTGCCAGCAGACGGGACAGGGGAACCTACGAGCAGTACTTC. This translates into CASRRDRGTYEQYF.

V is TRBV7-9 and J is TRBJ2-5, with a weak D call TRBD1 (6 bases). The CDR3 contains 17 residues. Germline values: CDR1 SEHNR, CDR2 FQNEAQ (reference sequence). V lost 5 bases and J lost 5, with 24 bases in between. CDR3 DNA: TGTGCCAGCAGCGAATTGGACAGTTGGTTTGGTCAGGAGACCCAGTACTTC. This encodes CASSELDSWFGQETQYF. Full variable domain (outside the CDR3, taken from reference TRBV7-9 and TRBJ2-5): DTGVSQNPRHKITKRGQNVTFRCDPISEHNRLYWYRQTLGQGPEFLTYFQNEAQLEKSRLLSDRFSAERPKGSFSTLEIQRTEQGDSAMYLCASSELDSWFGQETQYFGPGTRLLVL.

V usage is TRBV23-1 and J usage is TRBJ1-1; weak D call: TRBD1 (6 bases). TRBV23-1 is an ORF; its function is uncertain. V lost 3 bases, J lost 10 bases, and 15 bases lay in between. The CDR3 covers 13 residues. CDR3 DNA sequence: TGCGCCAGCAGTCACGCCACGGGCAGGGGAGCTTTCTTT. Encoded protein: CASSHATGRGAFF.

The V gene is TRBV20-1, the J gene TRBJ1-2, with D perhaps TRBD1 (5 bases). The CDR3 extends over 21 amino acids. V was cut by 3 bases and J by 5 bases, with 37 bases left in between. Germline V gene lookup returns CDR1 DFQATT and CDR2 SNEGSKA (reference sequence). DNA of the CDR3: TGCAGTGCTAGTTCGTTGGGACCTTCTCGTAGCGGGGATCTTGCGGGGTATGGCTACACCTTC. Amino acids: CSASSLGPSRSGDLAGYGYTF.

The chain carries TRBV5-4 and TRBJ1-5, with TRBD1 matching over 7 bases. Germline loops: CDR1 SGHNT, CDR2 YYREEE (reference sequence). The CDR3 contains 15 residues. The junction had 4 bases not matched to a gene; V was cut back by 2 bases and J by 2 bases. The CDR3 nucleotides are TGTGCCAGCAGCTTCGGGGGACAGCGCAATCAGCCCCAGCATTTT. It encodes CASSFGGQRNQPQHF.